The present entry profiles one T cell receptor beta chain with its context. As yet, its antigen is unknown. The time point is: healthy volunteer bleed at 2 weeks. Whole blood, unfractionated, served as the material for total RNA extraction. TCRdb re-called the RACE reads through MiXCR, storing one row per CDR3 protein. The sample has roughly 130,000 distinct CDR3 sequences; roughly 9% are singletons. This entry comes from a study of human T cells and chemical hapten exposure. Study overall: Small discrepancies in pooled library volume mainly accounted for the varying TCR yields per sample.

In germline, CDR1 is DFQATT, CDR2 SNEGSKA (reference sequence). Trimming pared 6 bases from V and 0 bases from J, leaving 15 bases between. The CDR3 length is 15 residues. General study points: The number of TCRs above 1 in 1000 frequency did not change after DPC sensitization.

This clonotype originated in a male donor in good health. Some clones in this sample may be carry-over from other donors' samples. The specimen sequenced was whole blood. V is TRBV20-1 and J is TRBJ2-1; possible D gene TRBD2, 6 bases. CDR3 nucleotide sequence: TGCAGTGCGCTTAACGGGGGTAGCTCCTACAATGAGCAGTTCTTC. Its translation is CSALNGGSSYNEQFF.